This T cell receptor (beta chain) came from a study of shared T cell receptors in the human thymus. The length of the CDR3 is 14 residues. Between the trimmed V and J ends, which lost 6 bases and 0 bases, there was a span of 11 bases. Germline V gives CDR1 MDHEN, CDR2 SYDVKM. Libraries were prepared by immunoSEQ multiplex PCR; TCRdb keeps only in-frame clonotypes and omits some of them. The sample records hundreds of thousands of clones, 70% to 90% being singletons. These data were also filed under a second study, of human thymus T cells.

This clonotype originated in a boy younger than two with a congenital heart defect. This sequence joins TRBV28 and TRBJ1-1; D unresolved. What was sequenced was thymocytes. The CDR3: CASSPSLMNTEAFF. In DNA, the CDR3 is TGTGCCAGCAGCCCAAGCCTAATGAACACTGAAGCTTTCTTT.